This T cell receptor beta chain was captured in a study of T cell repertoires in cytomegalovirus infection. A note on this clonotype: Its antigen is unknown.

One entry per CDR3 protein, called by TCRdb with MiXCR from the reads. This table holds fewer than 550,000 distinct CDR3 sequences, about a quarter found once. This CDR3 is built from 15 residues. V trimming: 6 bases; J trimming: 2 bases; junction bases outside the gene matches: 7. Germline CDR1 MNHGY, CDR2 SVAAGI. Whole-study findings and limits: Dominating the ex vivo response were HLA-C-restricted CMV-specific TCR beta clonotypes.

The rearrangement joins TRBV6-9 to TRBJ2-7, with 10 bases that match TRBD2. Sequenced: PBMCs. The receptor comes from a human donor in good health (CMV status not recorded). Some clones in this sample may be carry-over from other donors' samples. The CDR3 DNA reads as TGTGCCAGCAGGGCTTCTAGCGGGGGAACCTACGAGCAGTACGTC. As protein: CASRASSGGTYEQYV.